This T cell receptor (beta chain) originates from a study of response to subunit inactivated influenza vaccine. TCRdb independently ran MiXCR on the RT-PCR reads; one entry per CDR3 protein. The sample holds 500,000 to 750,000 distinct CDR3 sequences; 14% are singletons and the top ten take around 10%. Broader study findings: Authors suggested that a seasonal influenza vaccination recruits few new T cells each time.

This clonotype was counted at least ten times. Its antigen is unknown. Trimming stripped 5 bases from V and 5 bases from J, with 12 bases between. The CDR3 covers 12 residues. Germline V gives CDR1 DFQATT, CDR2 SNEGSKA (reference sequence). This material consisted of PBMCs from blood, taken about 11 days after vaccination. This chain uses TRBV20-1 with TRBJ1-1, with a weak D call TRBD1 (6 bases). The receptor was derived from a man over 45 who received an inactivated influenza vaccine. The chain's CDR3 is CSARLQGTEAFF. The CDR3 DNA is TGCAGTGCTCGACTACAGGGTACTGAAGCTTTCTTT.